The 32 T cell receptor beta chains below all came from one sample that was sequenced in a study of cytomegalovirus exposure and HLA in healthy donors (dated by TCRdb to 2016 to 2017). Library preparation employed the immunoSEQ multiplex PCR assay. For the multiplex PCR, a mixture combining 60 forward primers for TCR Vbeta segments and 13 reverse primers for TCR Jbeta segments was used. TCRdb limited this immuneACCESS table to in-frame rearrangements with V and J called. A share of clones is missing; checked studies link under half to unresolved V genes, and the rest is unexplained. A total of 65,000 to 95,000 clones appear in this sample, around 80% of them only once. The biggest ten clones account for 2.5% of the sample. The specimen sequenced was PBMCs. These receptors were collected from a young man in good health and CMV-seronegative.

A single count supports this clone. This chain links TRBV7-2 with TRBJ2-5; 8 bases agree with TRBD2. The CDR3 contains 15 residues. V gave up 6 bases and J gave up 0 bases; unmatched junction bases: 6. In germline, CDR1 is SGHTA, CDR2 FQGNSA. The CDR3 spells CASSQQRGNQETQYF. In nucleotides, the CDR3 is TGTGCCAGCAGTCAACAGCGGGGGAACCAAGAGACCCAGTACTTC.

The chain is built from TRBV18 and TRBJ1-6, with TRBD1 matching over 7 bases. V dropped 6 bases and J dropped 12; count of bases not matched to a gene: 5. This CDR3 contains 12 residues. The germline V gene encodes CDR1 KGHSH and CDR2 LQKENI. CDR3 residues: CASSNRGEPLHF. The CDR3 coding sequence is TGTGCCAGCTCCAACAGGGGTGAACCCCTCCACTTT.

CDR3 residues: CATSGVPGQRKAFF. Written as DNA, the CDR3 is TGTGCCACCAGCGGTGTCCCGGGACAGCGAAAAGCTTTCTTT. The rearrangement uses TRBV15 and TRBJ1-1; 7 bases line up with TRBD1. The ends lost 5 bases at V and 9 bases at J; junction bases unmatched: 12. The CDR3 is made up of 14 amino acids. Germline V gives CDR1 LNHNV, CDR2 YYDKDF (reference sequence). Filled out from reference TRBV15 and TRBJ1-1, the complete variable domain reads DAMVIQNPRYQVTQFGKPVTLSCSQTLNHNVMYWYQQKSSQAPKLLFHYYDKDFNNEADTPDNFQSRRPNTSFCFLDIRSPGLGDTAMYLCATSGVPGQRKAFFGQGTRLTVV.

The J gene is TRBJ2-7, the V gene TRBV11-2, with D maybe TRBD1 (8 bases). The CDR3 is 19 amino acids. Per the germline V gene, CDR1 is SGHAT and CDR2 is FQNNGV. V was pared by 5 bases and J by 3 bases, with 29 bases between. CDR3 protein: CASSGTGGVRGRNLYEQYF. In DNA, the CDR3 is TGTGCCAGCAGCGGCACAGGGGGGGTGAGAGGACGCAACCTCTACGAGCAGTACTTC.

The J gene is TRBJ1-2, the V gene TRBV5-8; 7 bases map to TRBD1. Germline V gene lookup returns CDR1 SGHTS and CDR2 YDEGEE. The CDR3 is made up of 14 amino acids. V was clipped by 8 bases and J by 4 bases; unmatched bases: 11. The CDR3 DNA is TGTGCCAGTCGAGACAGGGCAGTCGGCTATGGCTACACCTTC. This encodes CASRDRAVGYGYTF.

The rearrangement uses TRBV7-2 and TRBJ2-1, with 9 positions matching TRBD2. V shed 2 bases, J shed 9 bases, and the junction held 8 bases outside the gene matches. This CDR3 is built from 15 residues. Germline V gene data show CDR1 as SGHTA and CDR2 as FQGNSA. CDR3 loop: CASSLMSGRSGEQFF. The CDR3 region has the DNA TGTGCCAGCAGCTTAATGAGCGGGAGGTCTGGTGAGCAGTTCTTC.

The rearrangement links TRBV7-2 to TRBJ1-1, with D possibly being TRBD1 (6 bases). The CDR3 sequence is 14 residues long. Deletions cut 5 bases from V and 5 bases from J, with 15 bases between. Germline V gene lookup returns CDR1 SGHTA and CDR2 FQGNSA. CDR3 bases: TGTGCCAGCAGCGTTCGGACAGCGGGGACTGAAGCTTTCTTT. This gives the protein CASSVRTAGTEAFF.

This CDR3 reads CASSQRGGRFNEQFF. For the CDR3, the DNA is TGTGCCAGCAGCCAGCGGGGGGGCCGGTTCAATGAGCAGTTCTTC. The chain uses TRBV7-2 and TRBJ2-1, with 10 bases identical to TRBD2. CDR3 length: 15 residues. The germline V gene encodes CDR1 SGHTA and CDR2 FQGNSA. Trimming removed 5 bases from V and 6 bases from J; junction bases left unmatched: 7.

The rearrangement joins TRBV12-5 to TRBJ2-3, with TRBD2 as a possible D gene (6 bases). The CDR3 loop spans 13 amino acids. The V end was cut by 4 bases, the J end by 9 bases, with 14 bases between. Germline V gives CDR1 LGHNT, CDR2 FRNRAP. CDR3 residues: CASGSDGGTTQYF. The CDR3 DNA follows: TGTGCTAGTGGTTCGGACGGAGGGACGACGCAGTATTTT.

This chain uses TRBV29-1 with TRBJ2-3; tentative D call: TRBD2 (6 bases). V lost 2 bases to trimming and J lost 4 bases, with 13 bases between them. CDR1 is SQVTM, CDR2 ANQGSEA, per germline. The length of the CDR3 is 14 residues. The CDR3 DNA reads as TGCAGCGTTGAATTGGGGGAGGAGGCAGATACGCAGTATTTT. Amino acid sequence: CSVELGEEADTQYF.

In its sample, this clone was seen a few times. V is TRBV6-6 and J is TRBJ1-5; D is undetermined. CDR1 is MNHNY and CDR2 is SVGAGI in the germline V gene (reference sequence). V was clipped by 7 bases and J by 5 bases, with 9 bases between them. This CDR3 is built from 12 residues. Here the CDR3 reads CASKEGYQPQHF. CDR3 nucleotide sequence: TGTGCCAGCAAAGAGGGATATCAGCCCCAGCATTTT.

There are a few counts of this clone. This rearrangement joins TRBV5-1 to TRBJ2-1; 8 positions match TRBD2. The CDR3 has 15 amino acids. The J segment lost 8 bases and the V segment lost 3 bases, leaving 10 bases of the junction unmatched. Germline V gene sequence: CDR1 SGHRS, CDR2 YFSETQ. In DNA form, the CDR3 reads TGCGCCAGCAGCTCGTCAGCGGGAGTTTGGGATGAGCAGTTCTTC. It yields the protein CASSSSAGVWDEQFF.

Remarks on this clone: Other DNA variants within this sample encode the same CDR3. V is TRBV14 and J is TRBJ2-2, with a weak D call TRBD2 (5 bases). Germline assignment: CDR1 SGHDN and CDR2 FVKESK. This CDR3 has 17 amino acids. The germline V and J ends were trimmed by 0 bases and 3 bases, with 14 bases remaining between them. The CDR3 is CASSQDAPGLYTGELFF. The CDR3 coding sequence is TGTGCCAGCAGCCAAGATGCCCCCGGACTCTACACCGGGGAGCTGTTTTTT. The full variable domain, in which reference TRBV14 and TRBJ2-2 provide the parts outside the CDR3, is EAGVTQFPSHSVIEKGQTVTLRCDPISGHDNLYWYRRVMGKEIKFLLHFVKESKQDESGMPNNRFLAERTGGTYSTLKVQPAELEDSGVYFCASSQDAPGLYTGELFFGEGSRLTVL.

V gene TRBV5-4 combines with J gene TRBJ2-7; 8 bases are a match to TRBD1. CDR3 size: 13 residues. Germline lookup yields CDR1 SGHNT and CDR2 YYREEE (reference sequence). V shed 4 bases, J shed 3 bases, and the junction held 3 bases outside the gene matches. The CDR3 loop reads CASSRDRRYEQYF. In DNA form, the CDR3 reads TGTGCCAGCAGCCGGGACAGGCGCTACGAGCAGTACTTC.

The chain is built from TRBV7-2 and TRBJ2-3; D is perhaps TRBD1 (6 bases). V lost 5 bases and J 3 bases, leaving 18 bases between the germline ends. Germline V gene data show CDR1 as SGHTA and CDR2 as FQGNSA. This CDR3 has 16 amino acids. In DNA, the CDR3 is TGTGCCAGCAGCCCCCGGCGCTTGGGGGCGACAGATACGCAGTATTTT. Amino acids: CASSPRRLGATDTQYF.

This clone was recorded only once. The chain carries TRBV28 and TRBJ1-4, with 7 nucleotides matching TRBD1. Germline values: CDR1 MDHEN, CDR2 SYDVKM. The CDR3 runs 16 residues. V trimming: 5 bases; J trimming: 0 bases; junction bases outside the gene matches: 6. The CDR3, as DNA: TGTGCCAGCAGTCGGACAGGCCGATCAACTAATGAAAAACTGTTTTTT. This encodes CASSRTGRSTNEKLFF.

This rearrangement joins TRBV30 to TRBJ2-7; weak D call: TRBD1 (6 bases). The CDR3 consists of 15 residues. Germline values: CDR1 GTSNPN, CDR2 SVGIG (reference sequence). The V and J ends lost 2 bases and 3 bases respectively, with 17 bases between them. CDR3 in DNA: TGTGCCTGGAGTCGTGGGCAGGGGTGGGACTACGAGCAGTACTTC. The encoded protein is CAWSRGQGWDYEQYF.

CDR3 sequence (DNA): TGTGCCAGCGCGCCAAGTCCAGATACGCAGTATTTT. Translated, it gives CASAPSPDTQYF. V and J are TRBV2 and TRBJ2-3; no reliable D call. CDR3 length: 12 amino acids. The V end lost 8 bases, the J end lost 4 bases, and 10 bases lay between the germline ends. Per germline, CDR1 SNHLY and CDR2 FYNNEI.

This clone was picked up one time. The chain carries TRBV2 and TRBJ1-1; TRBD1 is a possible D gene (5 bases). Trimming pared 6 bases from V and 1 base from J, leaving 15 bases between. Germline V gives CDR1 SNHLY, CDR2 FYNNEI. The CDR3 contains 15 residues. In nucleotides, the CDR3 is TGTGCCAGCAGCCTCCCGACCCAGGGGAACACTGAAGCTTTCTTT. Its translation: CASSLPTQGNTEAFF.

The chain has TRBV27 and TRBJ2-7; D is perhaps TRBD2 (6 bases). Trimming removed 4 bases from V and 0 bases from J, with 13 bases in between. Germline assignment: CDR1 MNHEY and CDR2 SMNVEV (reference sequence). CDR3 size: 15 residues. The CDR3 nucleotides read TGTGCCAGCAGTTCGTTGGGACTTTCCTCCTACGAGCAGTACTTC. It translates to CASSSLGLSSYEQYF.

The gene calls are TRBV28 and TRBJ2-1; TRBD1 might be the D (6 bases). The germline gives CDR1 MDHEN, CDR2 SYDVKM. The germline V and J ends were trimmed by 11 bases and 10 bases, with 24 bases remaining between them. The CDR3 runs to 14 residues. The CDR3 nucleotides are TGTGCCGGGGGCCCTGCTCGGGGCGCGAGGGAGCAGTTCTTC. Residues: CAGGPARGAREQFF.

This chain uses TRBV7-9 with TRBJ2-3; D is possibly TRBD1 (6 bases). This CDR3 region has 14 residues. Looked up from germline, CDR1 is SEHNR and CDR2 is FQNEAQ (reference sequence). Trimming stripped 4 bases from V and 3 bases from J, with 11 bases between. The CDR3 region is CASSSSRGTDTQYF. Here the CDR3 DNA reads TGTGCCAGCAGCTCGAGCAGGGGTACAGATACGCAGTATTTT.

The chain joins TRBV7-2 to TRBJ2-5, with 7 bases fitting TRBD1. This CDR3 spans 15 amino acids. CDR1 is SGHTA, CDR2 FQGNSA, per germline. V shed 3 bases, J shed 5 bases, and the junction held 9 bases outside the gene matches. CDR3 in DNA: TGTGCCAGCAGCTTGGGGGACAGCGTCCGGGAGACCCAGTACTTC. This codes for CASSLGDSVRETQYF.

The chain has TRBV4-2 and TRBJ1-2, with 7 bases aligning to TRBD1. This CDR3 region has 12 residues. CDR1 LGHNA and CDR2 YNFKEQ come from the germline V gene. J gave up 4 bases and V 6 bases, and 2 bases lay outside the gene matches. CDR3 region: CASSGDSYGYTF. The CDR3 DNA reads TGTGCCAGCAGTGGGGACAGCTATGGCTACACCTTC.

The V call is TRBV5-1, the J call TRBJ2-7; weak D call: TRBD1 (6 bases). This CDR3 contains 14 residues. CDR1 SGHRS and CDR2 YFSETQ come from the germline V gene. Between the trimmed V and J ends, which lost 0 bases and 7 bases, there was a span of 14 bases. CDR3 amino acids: CASSLVGGLREQYF. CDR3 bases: TGCGCCAGCAGCTTGGTTGGGGGCTTAAGGGAGCAGTACTTC.

The CDR3 bases are TGTGCCACCAGCAGAGATACGGCCGGGGAGCTGTTTTTT. It specifies CATSRDTAGELFF. J is TRBJ2-2 and V is TRBV15; D is unclear. Germline CDR1 LNHNV, CDR2 YYDKDF (reference sequence). CDR3 length equals 13 residues. Trimming left V 0 bases short and J 6 bases short, with 5 bases between.

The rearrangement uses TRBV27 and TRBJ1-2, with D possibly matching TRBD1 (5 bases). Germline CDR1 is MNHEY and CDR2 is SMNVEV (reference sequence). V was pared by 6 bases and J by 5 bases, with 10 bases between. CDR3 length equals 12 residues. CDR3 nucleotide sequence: TGTGCCAGCAGCCCCTCAGGGTATGGCTACACCTTC. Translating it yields CASSPSGYGYTF.

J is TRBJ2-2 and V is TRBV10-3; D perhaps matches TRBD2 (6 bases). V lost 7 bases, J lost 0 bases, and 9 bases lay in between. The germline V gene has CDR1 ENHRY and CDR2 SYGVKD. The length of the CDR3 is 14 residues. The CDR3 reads CAIMEGSNTGELFF. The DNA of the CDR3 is TGTGCCATCATGGAGGGGTCGAACACCGGGGAGCTGTTTTTT.

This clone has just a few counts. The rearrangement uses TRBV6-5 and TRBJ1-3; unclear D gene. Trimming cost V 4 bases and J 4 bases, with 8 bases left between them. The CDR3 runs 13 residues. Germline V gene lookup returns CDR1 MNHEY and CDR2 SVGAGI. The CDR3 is CASSSHLGNTIYF. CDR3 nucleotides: TGTGCCAGCAGTTCCCATTTGGGAAACACCATATATTTT.

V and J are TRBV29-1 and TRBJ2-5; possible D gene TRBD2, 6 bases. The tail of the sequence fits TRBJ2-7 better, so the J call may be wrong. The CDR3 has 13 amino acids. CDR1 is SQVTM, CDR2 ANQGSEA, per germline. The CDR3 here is CSGGRGGIGEQYF. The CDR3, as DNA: TGCAGCGGGGGTCGGGGCGGGATAGGCGAGCAGTACTTC.

The CDR3 region has the DNA TGTGCCAGCAGCTCGGACAGGCGGCGTTACGAGCAGTACTTC. Translation: CASSSDRRRYEQYF. The V gene is TRBV7-9, the J gene TRBJ2-7, with TRBD1 identical over 7 bases. Germline trimming cut 4 bases from V and 4 bases from J; bases unmatched to any gene: 7. The CDR3 is 14 amino acids. Germline V lookup: CDR1 SEHNR, CDR2 FQNEAQ (reference sequence).

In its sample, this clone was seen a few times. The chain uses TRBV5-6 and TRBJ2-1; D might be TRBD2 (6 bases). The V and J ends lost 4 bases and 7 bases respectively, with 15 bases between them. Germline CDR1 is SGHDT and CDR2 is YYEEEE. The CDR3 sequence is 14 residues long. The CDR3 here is CASSPLRERNEQFF. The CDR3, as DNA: TGTGCCAGCAGCCCCCTGCGGGAAAGGAATGAGCAGTTCTTC.